One sample yielded the 18 T cell receptor beta chains listed below, sequenced in a study of cytomegalovirus exposure and HLA in healthy donors. Primers included in the PCR were 60 Vbeta and 13 Jbeta primers. Libraries were prepared by immunoSEQ multiplex PCR; TCRdb keeps only in-frame clonotypes and omits some of them. The repertoire holds about 120,000 clones, with about four fifths as singletons. The sequencing input was PBMCs. The receptor source for this set is a young woman in good health and CMV-seronegative.

CDR3 nucleotide sequence: TGTGCCAGCAGCTTAATCGCGGGGGGCTACAATGAGCAGTTCTTC. Protein sequence: CASSLIAGGYNEQFF. This chain links TRBV7-3 with TRBJ2-1, with 8 nucleotides matching TRBD2. The CDR3 extends over 15 amino acids. Germline CDR1 reads SGHTA; CDR2 reads FQGTGA. With 1 base clipped from V and 3 bases from J, the junction kept 2 bases outside the gene matches.

The V gene is TRBV2, the J gene TRBJ1-5, with TRBD1 identical over 7 bases. V dropped 5 bases and J dropped 6; count of bases not matched to a gene: 7. This CDR3 is built from 14 residues. The germline V gene has CDR1 SNHLY and CDR2 FYNNEI. The CDR3 sequence: CASSPEGAVQPQHF. The CDR3, as DNA: TGTGCCAGCAGTCCGGAGGGGGCGGTTCAGCCCCAGCATTTT.

The CDR3 DNA sequence: TGCGCCAGCAGCCGGACTAGCGGCACAGATACGCAGTATTTT. Encoded protein: CASSRTSGTDTQYF. The chain links TRBV5-1 to TRBJ2-3, with 9 bases lining up with TRBD2. The V gene end was trimmed by 4 bases and the J gene end by 1 base; junction bases not matched to a gene: 1. The CDR3 covers 14 residues. Germline CDR1 reads SGHRS; CDR2 reads YFSETQ.

This clone was seen a few times. V and J are TRBV19 and TRBJ1-2, with 7 positions matching TRBD1. Germline CDR1 reads LNHDA; CDR2 reads SQIVND (reference sequence). V lost 7 bases to trimming and J lost 7 bases; unmatched junction nucleotides: 3. The CDR3 is 11 amino acids. The CDR3 bases are TGTGCCAGTACAGGGGGAGCTGGCTACACCTTC. This gives the protein CASTGGAGYTF.

This chain connects TRBV27 to TRBJ1-1; no firm D call. Trimming removed 3 bases from V and 6 bases from J, with 11 bases in between. This CDR3 region has 13 residues. Germline loops: CDR1 MNHEY, CDR2 SMNVEV (reference sequence). The CDR3 DNA reads TGTGCCAGCAGTTTCCCGGGAGGGCCTGAAGCTTTCTTT. Translation gives CASSFPGGPEAFF.

The chain uses TRBV7-3 and TRBJ1-1; D is undetermined. The CDR3 covers 13 residues. Germline CDR1 SGHTA, CDR2 FQGTGA. Trimming pared 5 bases from V and 1 base from J, leaving 8 bases between. CDR3: CASSTQQNTEAFF. The CDR3 nucleotides are TGTGCCAGCAGCACACAGCAGAACACTGAAGCTTTCTTT.

The gene calls are TRBV19 and TRBJ2-3; no firm D call. This CDR3 has 14 amino acids. V was cut by 3 bases and J by 6 bases, with 13 bases left in between. Germline V lookup: CDR1 LNHDA, CDR2 SQIVND (reference sequence). The CDR3 nucleotides read TGTGCCAGTAGTATGGAACCCCCCGGGGATACGCAGTATTTT. Translating it yields CASSMEPPGDTQYF. Full variable domain (missing parts from reference TRBV19 and TRBJ2-3): DGGITQSPKYLFRKEGQNVTLSCEQNLNHDAMYWYRQDPGQGLRLIYYSQIVNDFQKGDIAEGYSVSREKKESFPLTVTSAQKNPTAFYLCASSMEPPGDTQYFGPGTRLTVL.

This clone appeared once. The chain couples TRBV5-8 to TRBJ1-5; D not certain. The germline V gene encodes CDR1 SGHTS and CDR2 YDEGEE. Trimming left V 0 bases short and J 0 bases short, with 13 bases between. This CDR3 contains 17 residues. The CDR3 DNA sequence: TGTGCCAGCAGCTTGGTTTTGGTCCACAATAGCAATCAGCCCCAGCATTTT. Translating gives CASSLVLVHNSNQPQHF.

The J gene is TRBJ1-1, the V gene TRBV10-2, with D perhaps TRBD1 (5 bases). V dropped 3 bases and J dropped 4 bases, with 15 bases sitting between them. CDR1 and CDR2 (germline): WSHSY, SAAADI. The CDR3 extends over 15 amino acids. This CDR3 is CASSDLTGESTEAFF. As DNA, the CDR3 is TGCGCCAGCAGTGACCTCACGGGGGAAAGCACTGAAGCTTTCTTT.

This clone appeared a few times. This chain links TRBV2 with TRBJ1-4, with TRBD1 matching 11 bases. Germline CDR1 reads SNHLY; CDR2 reads FYNNEI. The CDR3 consists of 14 residues. With 5 bases clipped from V and 5 bases from J, the junction kept 1 base outside the gene matches. The CDR3 is CASSRDRGNEKLFF. DNA of the CDR3: TGTGCCAGCAGTCGGGACAGGGGGAATGAAAAACTGTTTTTT.

This chain connects TRBV5-6 to TRBJ2-7, with TRBD2 matching over 11 bases. V gave up 1 base and J gave up 4 bases; unmatched junction bases: 7. CDR1 is SGHDT, CDR2 YYEEEE, per germline. There are 16 residues in the CDR3. The chain's CDR3 is CASSLSMGLAVYEQYF. For the CDR3, the DNA is TGTGCCAGCAGCTTGAGTATGGGACTAGCGGTTTACGAGCAGTACTTC.

The chain uses TRBV15 and TRBJ2-5, with no clear D. The DNA end is more similar to TRBJ2-7, so the J call may be wrong. Germline CDR1 reads LNHNV; CDR2 reads YYDKDF (reference sequence). This CDR3 is built from 15 residues. As DNA, the CDR3 is TGTGCCACCAGCAGAGATCAACGGTTGAGCTACGAGCAGTACTTC. The encoded protein is CATSRDQRLSYEQYF.

The V call is TRBV19, the J call TRBJ2-7, with D perhaps matching TRBD2 (5 bases). Germline V gene data show CDR1 as LNHDA and CDR2 as SQIVND (reference sequence). V was shortened by 3 bases and J by 3 bases, with 9 bases between the two germline ends. CDR3 length: 13 amino acids. CDR3 residues: CASSMAGDYEQYF. The CDR3 region has the DNA TGTGCCAGTAGTATGGCCGGGGACTACGAGCAGTACTTC.

This clone has just one count. Other DNA sequences within the sample encode an identical CDR3. The chain employs TRBV11-3 and TRBJ2-5; 10 bases agree with TRBD2. Trimming at V came to 1 base and at J to 5 bases, leaving 7 bases not matched to a gene. CDR3 length equals 16 residues. CDR1 is SGHNT, CDR2 YENEEA, per germline. For the CDR3, the DNA is TGTGCCAGCAGCTTAGGGGCTAGCGGGGGAGGGGAGACCCAGTACTTC. Protein product: CASSLGASGGGETQYF.

The rearrangement links TRBV7-2 to TRBJ1-1; TRBD1 might be the D (6 bases). The CDR3 is made up of 15 amino acids. The ends were cut back, 4 bases at V and 1 base at J, with 13 bases in the middle. Per the germline V gene, CDR1 is SGHTA and CDR2 is FQGNSA. This CDR3 is CASSSSGATNTEAFF. CDR3 bases: TGTGCCAGCAGCTCGTCAGGGGCTACGAACACTGAAGCTTTCTTT.

This sequence joins TRBV7-6 and TRBJ2-5, with 10 positions matching TRBD2. The CDR3 is 15 residues long. V trimming: 4 bases; J trimming: 5 bases; junction bases outside the gene matches: 7. Per germline, CDR1 SGHVS and CDR2 FNYEAQ. The CDR3 sequence is CASSSAGGVHETQYF. CDR3 sequence (DNA): TGTGCCAGCAGCTCAGCGGGAGGGGTACACGAGACCCAGTACTTC. The full variable domain, in which reference TRBV7-6 and TRBJ2-5 provide the parts outside the CDR3, is GAGVSQSPRYKVTKRGQDVALRCDPISGHVSLYWYRQALGQGPEFLTYFNYEAQQDKSGLPNDRFSAERPEGSISTLTIQRTEQRDSAMYRCASSSAGGVHETQYFGPGTRLLVL.

V is TRBV27 and J is TRBJ2-5, with D maybe TRBD2 (5 bases). Trimming pared 4 bases from V and 2 bases from J, leaving 8 bases between. The CDR3 is 13 amino acids. The germline gives CDR1 MNHEY, CDR2 SMNVEV (reference sequence). CDR3 DNA sequence: TGTGCCAGCAGTTACAGCGGACAAGAGACCCAGTACTTC. Its protein is CASSYSGQETQYF.

This clone was seen a few times. This chain connects TRBV7-2 to TRBJ2-7; 7 bases are a match to TRBD1. From germline, CDR1 is SGHTA and CDR2 FQGNSA. The CDR3 consists of 14 residues. V lost 7 bases, J lost 1 base, and 7 bases stayed unmatched. The CDR3 DNA follows: TGTGCCAGCACCTATTCGACAGGGTCCTACGAGCAGTACTTC. It encodes CASTYSTGSYEQYF.